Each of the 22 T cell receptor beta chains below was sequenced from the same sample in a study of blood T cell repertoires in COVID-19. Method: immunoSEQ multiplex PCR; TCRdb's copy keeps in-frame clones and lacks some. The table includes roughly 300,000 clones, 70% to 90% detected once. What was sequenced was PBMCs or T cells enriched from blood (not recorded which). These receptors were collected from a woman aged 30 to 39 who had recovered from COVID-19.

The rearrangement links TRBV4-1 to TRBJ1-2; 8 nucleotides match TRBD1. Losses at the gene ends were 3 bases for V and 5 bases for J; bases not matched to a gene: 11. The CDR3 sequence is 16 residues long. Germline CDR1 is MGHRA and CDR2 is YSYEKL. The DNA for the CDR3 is TGCGCCAGCAGCCAGGGGATTCGGACAGGGTTTTATGGCTACACCTTC. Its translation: CASSQGIRTGFYGYTF.

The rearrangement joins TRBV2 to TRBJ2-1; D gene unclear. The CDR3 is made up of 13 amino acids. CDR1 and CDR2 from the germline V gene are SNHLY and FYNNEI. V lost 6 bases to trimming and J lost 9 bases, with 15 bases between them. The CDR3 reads CASSAYMGPEQFF. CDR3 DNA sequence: TGTGCCAGCAGCGCGTACATGGGCCCTGAGCAGTTCTTC.

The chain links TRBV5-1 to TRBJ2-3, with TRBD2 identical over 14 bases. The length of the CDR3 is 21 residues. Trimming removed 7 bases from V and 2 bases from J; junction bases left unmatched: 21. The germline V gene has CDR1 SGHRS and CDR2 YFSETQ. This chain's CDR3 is CASQAPRTSGGRAGYTDTQYF. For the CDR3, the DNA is TGCGCCAGCCAGGCCCCGAGGACTAGCGGGGGGCGAGCCGGATACACAGATACGCAGTATTTT.

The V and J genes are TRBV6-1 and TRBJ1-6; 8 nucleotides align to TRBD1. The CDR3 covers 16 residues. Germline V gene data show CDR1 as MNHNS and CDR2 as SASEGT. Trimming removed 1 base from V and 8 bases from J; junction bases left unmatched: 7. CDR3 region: CASSEDPGQADSPLHF. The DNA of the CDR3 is TGTGCCAGCAGTGAAGACCCGGGACAGGCGGATTCACCCCTCCACTTT.

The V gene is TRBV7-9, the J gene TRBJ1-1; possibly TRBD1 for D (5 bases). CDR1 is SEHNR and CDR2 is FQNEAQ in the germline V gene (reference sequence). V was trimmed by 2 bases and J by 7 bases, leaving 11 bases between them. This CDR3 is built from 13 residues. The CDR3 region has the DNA TGTGCCAGCAGCTTACGCGGGGCGATTGAAGCTTTCTTT. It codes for CASSLRGAIEAFF.

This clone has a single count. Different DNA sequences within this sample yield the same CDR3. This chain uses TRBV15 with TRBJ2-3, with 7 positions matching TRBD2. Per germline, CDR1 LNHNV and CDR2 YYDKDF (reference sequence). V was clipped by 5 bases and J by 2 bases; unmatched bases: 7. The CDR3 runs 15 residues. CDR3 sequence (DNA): TGTGCCACCAGCTCGGGGGGACTCTCCACAGATACGCAGTATTTT. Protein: CATSSGGLSTDTQYF.

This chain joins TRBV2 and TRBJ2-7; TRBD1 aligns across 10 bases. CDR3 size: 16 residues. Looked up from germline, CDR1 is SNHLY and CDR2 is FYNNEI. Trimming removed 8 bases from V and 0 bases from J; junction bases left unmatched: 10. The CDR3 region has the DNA TGTGCCAGCGGCGGGACAGGGGCCTCGAGCTCCTACGAGCAGTACTTC. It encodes CASGGTGASSSYEQYF.

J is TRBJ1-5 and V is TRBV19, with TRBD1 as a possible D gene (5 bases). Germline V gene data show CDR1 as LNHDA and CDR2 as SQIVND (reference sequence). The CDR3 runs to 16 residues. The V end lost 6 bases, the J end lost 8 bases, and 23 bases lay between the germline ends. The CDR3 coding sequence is TGTGCCAGTAGCGTAATAACCGGTAATGAACAGGAGCCCCAGCATTTT. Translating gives CASSVITGNEQEPQHF.

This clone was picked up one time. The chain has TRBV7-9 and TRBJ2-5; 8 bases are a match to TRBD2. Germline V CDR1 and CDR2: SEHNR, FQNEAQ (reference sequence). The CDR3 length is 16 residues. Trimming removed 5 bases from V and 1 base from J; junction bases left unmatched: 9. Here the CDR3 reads CASSPPGGRSQETQYF. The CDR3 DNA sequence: TGTGCCAGCAGCCCCCCGGGAGGGAGGTCCCAAGAGACCCAGTACTTC.

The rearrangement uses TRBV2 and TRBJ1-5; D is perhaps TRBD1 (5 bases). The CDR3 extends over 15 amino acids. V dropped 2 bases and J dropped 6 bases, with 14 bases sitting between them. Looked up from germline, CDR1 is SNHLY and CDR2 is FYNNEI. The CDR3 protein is CASSEYQGLFQPQHF. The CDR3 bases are TGTGCCAGCAGTGAATACCAGGGCTTGTTTCAGCCCCAGCATTTT.

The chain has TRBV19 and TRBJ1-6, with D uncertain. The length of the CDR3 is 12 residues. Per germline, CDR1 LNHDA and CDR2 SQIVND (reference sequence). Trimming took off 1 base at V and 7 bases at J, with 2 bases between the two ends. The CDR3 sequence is CASSIANSPLHF. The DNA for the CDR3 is TGTGCCAGTAGTATAGCGAATTCACCCCTCCACTTT.

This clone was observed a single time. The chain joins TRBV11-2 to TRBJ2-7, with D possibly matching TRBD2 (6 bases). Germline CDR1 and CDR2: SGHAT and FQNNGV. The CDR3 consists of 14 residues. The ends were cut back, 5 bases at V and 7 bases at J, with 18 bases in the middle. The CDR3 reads CASSVPSARGEQYF. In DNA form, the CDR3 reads TGTGCCAGCAGCGTCCCTAGCGCCCGGGGGGAGCAGTACTTC.

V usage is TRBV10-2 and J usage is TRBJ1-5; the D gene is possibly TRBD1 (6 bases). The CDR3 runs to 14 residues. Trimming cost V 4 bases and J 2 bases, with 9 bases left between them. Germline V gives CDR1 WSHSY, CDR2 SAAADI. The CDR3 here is CASSGSGGNQPQHF. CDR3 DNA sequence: TGCGCCAGCAGTGGCTCAGGGGGCAATCAGCCCCAGCATTTT.

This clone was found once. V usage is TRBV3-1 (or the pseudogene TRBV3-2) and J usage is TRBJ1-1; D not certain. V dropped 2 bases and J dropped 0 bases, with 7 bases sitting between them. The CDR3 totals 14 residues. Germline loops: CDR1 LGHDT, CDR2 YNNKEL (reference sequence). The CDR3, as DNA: TGTGCCAGCAGCCAACTTCGAGTGAACACTGAAGCTTTCTTT. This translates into CASSQLRVNTEAFF.

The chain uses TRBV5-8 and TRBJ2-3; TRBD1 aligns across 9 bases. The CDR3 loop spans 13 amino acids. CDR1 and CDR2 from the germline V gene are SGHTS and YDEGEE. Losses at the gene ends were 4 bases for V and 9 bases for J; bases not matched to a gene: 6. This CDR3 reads CASSRWTGETQYF. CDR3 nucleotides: TGTGCCAGCAGCCGTTGGACAGGGGAAACGCAGTATTTT.

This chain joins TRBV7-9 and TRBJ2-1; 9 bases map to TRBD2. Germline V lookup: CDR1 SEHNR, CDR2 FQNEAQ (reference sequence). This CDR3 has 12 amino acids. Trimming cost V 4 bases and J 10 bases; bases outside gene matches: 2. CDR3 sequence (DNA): TGTGCCAGCAGCTCCAGCGGGGGGGAGCAGTTCTTC. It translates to CASSSSGGEQFF. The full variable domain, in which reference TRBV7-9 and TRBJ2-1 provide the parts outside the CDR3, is DTGVSQNPRHKITKRGQNVTFRCDPISEHNRLYWYRQTLGQGPEFLTYFQNEAQLEKSRLLSDRFSAERPKGSFSTLEIQRTEQGDSAMYLCASSSSGGEQFFGPGTRLTVL.

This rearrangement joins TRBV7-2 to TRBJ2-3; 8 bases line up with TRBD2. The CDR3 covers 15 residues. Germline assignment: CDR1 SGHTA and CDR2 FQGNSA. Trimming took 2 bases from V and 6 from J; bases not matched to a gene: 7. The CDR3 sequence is CASSLSGGAGDTQYF. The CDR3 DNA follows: TGTGCCAGCAGCTTATCGGGGGGGGCCGGGGATACGCAGTATTTT.

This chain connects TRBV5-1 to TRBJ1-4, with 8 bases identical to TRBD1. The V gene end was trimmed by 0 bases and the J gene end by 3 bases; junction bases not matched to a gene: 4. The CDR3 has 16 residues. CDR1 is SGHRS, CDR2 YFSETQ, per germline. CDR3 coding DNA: TGCGCCAGCAGCTTGGGTCGGACAGGGCCTAATGAAAAACTGTTTTTT. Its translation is CASSLGRTGPNEKLFF.

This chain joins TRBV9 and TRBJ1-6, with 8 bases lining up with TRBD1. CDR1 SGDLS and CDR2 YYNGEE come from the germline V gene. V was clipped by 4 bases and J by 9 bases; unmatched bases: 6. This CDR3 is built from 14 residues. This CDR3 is CASSPRQGISPLHF. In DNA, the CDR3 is TGTGCCAGCAGCCCCCGACAGGGGATTTCACCCCTCCACTTT.

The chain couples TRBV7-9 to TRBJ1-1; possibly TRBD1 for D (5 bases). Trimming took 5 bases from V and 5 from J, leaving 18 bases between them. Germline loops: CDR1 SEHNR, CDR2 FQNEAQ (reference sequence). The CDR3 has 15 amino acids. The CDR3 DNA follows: TGTGCCAGCAGCGTTCCCGGCGGGGGTGGGACTGAAGCTTTCTTT. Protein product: CASSVPGGGGTEAFF.

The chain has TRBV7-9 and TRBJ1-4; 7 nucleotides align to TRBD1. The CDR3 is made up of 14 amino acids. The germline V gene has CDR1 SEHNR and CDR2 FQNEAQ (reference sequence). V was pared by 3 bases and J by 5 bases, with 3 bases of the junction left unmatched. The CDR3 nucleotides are TGTGCCAGCAGCTTGTCACAGGGGAATGAAAAACTGTTTTTT. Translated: CASSLSQGNEKLFF.

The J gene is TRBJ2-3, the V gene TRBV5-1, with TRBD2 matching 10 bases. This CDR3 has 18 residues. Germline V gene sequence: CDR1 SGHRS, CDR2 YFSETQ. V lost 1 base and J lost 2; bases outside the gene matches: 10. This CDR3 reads CASSLSFVAGGTTDTQYF. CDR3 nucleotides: TGCGCCAGCAGCTTGAGCTTCGTAGCGGGGGGAACCACAGATACGCAGTATTTT.